A single sample is the source of the 2 T cell receptor beta chains below, sequenced in a study of T cell repertoires in ileal Crohn's disease. Measured with immunoSEQ multiplex PCR; TCRdb has only the in-frame clones, and not every one. Here the sample spans roughly 4,300 clones, over 55% being singletons. Time point in this sample: proximal margin of the surgical specimen (macroscopically non-inflamed). Input material: ileal tissue. The receptors here all came from an adult with Crohn's disease.

The sample holds a few counts of this clone. CDR3 in DNA: TGTGCCAGCAGTGGACAGGGGAACACTGAAGCTTTCTTT. The encoded protein is CASSGQGNTEAFF. This rearrangement joins TRBV2 to TRBJ1-1; 7 bases line up with TRBD1. This CDR3 is built from 13 residues. Germline CDR1 reads SNHLY; CDR2 reads FYNNEI. Losses at the gene ends were 4 bases for V and 1 base for J; bases not matched to a gene: 0. The complete variable domain, with remaining parts taken from reference TRBV2 and TRBJ1-1, reads EPEVTQTPSHQVTQMGQEVILRCVPISNHLYFYWYRQILGQKVEFLVSFYNNEISEKSEIFDDQFSVERPDGSNFTLKIRSTKLEDSAMYFCASSGQGNTEAFFGQGTRLTVV.

This chain links TRBV14 with TRBJ2-7; TRBD2 aligns across 12 bases. Trimming at V came to 4 bases and at J to 4 bases, leaving 5 bases not matched to a gene. Germline assignment: CDR1 SGHDN and CDR2 FVKESK. The CDR3 runs 15 residues. CDR3 sequence reads: CASSRPSGGAYEQYF. The CDR3 DNA reads TGTGCCAGCAGCCGACCTAGCGGGGGGGCTTACGAGCAGTACTTC.